This TCR beta chain originates from a study of cytomegalovirus exposure and HLA in healthy donors. Study results and limitations: Reportedly, TCR beta sequences accurately predicted HLA-A and HLA-B alleles in most subjects.

Points on this clone: The antigen is unknown.

V shed 4 bases and J 2 bases; nucleotides not matched to a gene: 7. In germline, CDR1 is SGHVS, CDR2 FQNEAQ. CDR3 length: 16 amino acids. The primer mix had 60 Vbeta and 13 Jbeta primers. Assay: immunoSEQ multiplex PCR; the TCRdb copy retains only in-frame clones and omits some. The sample has about 52,000 clones, 65% to 80% seen once. The TCR sequence derives from a woman aged 50 to 65 in good health and CMV-seronegative. The sample consisted of PBMCs. This chain links TRBV7-8 with TRBJ2-2; 7 nucleotides agree with TRBD2. The CDR3 region has the DNA TGTGCCAGCAGCTCACCGAGCGGGGTTAACACCGGGGAGCTGTTTTTT. It encodes CASSSPSGVNTGELFF. Full variable domain (rest looked up from reference TRBV7-8 and TRBJ2-2): GAGVSQSPRYKVAKRGQDVALRCDPISGHVSLFWYQQALGQGPEFLTYFQNEAQLDKSGLPSDRFFAERPEGSVSTLKIQRTQQEDSAVYLCASSSPSGVNTGELFFGEGSRLTVL.